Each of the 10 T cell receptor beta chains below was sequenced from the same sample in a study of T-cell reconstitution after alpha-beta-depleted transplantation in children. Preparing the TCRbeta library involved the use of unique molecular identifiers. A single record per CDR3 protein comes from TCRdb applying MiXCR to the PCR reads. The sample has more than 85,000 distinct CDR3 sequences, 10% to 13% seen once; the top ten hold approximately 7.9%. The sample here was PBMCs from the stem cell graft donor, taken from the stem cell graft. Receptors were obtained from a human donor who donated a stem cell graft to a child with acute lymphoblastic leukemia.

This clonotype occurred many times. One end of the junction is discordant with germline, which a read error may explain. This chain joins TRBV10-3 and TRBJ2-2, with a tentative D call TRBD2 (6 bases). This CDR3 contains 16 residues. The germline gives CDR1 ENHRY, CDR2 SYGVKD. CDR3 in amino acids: CAISDPRESGTGELLF. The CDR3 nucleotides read TGTGCCATCAGTGACCCCCGGGAGTCGGGCACCGGGGAGCTGTTGTTT.

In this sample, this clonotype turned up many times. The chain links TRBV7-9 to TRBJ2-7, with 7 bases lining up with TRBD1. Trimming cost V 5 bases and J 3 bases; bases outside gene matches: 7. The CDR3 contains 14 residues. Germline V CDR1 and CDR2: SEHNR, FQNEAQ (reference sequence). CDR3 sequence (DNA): TGTGCCAGCAGCCCCACAGGGGTCGTCTACGAGCAGTACTTC. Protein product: CASSPTGVVYEQYF. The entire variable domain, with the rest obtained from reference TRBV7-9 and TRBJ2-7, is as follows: DTGVSQNPRHKITKRGQNVTFRCDPISEHNRLYWYRQTLGQGPEFLTYFQNEAQLEKSRLLSDRFSAERPKGSFSTLEIQRTEQGDSAMYLCASSPTGVVYEQYFGPGTRLTVT.

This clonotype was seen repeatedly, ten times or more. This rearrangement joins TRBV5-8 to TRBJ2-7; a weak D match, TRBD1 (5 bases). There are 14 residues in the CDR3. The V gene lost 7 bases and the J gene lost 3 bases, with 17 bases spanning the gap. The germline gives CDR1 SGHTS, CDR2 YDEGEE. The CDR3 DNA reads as TGTGCCAGCGGGGTTGGGGCAGGCGACTACGAGCAGTACTTC. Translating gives CASGVGAGDYEQYF.

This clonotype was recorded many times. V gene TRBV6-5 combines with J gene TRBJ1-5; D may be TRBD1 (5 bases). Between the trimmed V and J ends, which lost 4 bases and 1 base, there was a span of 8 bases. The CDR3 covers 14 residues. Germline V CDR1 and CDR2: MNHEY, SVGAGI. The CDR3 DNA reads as TGTGCCAGCAGTTTTCGGGACAGCAATCAGCCCCAGCATTTT. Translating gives CASSFRDSNQPQHF.

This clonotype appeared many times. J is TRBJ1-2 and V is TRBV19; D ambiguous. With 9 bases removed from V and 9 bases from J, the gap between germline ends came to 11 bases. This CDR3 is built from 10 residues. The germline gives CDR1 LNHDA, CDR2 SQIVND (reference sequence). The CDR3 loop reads CASGDGRYTF. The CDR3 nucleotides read TGTGCCAGCGGAGATGGGCGCTACACCTTC.

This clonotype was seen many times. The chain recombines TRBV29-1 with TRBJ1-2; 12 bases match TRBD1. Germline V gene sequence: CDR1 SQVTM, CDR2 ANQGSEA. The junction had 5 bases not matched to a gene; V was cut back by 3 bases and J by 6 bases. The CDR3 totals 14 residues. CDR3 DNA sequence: TGCAGCGTTGAGCCGGGACAGGGGGCCAATGGCTACACCTTC. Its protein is CSVEPGQGANGYTF.

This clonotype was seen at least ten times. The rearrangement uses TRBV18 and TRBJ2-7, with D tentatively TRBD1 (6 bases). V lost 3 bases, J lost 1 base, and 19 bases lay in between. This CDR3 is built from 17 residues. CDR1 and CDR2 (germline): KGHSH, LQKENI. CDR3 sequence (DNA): TGTGCCAGCTCACCCCTCCCCACCGGACAGCCTTCCTACGAGCAGTACTTC. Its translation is CASSPLPTGQPSYEQYF.

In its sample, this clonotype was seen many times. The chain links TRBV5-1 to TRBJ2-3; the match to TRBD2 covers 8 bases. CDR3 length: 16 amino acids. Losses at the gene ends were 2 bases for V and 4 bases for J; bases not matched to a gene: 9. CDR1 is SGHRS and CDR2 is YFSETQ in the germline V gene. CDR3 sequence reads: CASSLRSGSQADTQYF. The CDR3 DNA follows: TGCGCCAGCAGCTTAAGAAGCGGGAGTCAGGCAGATACGCAGTATTTT. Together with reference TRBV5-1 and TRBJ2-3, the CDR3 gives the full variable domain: KAGVTQTPRYLIKTRGQQVTLSCSPISGHRSVSWYQQTPGQGLQFLFEYFSETQRNKGNFPGRFSGRQFSNSRSEMNVSTLELGDSALYLCASSLRSGSQADTQYFGPGTRLTVL.

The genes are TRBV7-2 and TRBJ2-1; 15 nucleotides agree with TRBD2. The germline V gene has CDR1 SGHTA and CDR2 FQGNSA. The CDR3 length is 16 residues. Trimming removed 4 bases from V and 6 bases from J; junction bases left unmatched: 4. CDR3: CASSSWTSGGVNEQFF. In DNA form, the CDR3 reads TGTGCCAGCAGCTCCTGGACTAGCGGGGGGGTCAATGAGCAGTTCTTC.

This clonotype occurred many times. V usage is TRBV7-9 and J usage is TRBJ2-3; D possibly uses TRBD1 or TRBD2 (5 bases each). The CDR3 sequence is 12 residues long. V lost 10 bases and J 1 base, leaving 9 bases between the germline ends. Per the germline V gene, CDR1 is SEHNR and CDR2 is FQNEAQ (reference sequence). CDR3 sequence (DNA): TGTGCCATCCCGGGGCGCACAGATACGCAGTATTTT. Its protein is CAIPGRTDTQYF.